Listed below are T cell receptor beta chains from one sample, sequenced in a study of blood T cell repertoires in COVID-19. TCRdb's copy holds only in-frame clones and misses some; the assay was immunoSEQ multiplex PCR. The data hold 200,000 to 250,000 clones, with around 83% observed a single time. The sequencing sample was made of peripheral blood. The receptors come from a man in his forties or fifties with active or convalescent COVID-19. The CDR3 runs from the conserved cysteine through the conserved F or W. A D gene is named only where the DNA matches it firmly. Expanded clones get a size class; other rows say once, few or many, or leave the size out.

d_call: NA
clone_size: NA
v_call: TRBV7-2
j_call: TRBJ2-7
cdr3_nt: TGTGCCAGCAGCTTAGCGAGAGGAGACGGGGCCTACGAGCAGTACTTC
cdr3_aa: CASSLARGDGAYEQYF

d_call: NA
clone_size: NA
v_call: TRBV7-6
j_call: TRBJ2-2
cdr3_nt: TGTGCCAGCAGTTGGCTACAGGATTCGGGCGGGGAGCTGTTTTTT
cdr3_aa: CASSWLQDSGGELFF

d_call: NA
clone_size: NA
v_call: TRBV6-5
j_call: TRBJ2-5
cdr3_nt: TGTGCCAGCAGTCGACCGACCGAGGGAAAAGAGACCCAGTACTTC
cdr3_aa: CASSRPTEGKETQYF

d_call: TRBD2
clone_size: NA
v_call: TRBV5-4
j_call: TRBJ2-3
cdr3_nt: TGTGCCAGCAGCACCCGACTAGCGGGGGGGAGGGCAGATACGCAGTATTTT
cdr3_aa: CASSTRLAGGRADTQYF

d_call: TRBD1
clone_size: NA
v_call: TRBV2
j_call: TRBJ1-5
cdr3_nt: TGTGCCAGCAGTGGACAGACAGGGCGGCCCCAGCATTTT
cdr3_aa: CASSGQTGRPQHF

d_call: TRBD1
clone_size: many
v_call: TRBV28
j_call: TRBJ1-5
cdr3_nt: TGTGCCAGCAGGGTGGACAGGGGGTTAGTTCAGCCCCAGCATTTT
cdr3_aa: CASRVDRGLVQPQHF

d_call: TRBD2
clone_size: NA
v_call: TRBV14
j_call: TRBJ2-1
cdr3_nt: TGTGCCAGCAGCATCGGACTAGGGTACAATGAGCAGTTCTTC
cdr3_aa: CASSIGLGYNEQFF

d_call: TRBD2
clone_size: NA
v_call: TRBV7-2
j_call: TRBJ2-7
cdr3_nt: TGTGCCAGCACCCTGGGCGGGAGTGTCAGTATATACGAGCAGTACTTC
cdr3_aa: CASTLGGSVSIYEQYF

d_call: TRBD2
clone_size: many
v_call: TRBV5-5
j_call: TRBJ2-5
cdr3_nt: TGTGCCAGCAAGTATAGCGGGGGGAAAGAGACCCAGTACTTC
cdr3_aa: CASKYSGGKETQYF

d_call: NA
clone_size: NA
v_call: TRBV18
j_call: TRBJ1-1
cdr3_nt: TGTGCCAGCTCACCACCAGGACGGGGGAGCGCCACTGAAGCTTTCTTT
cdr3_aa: CASSPPGRGSATEAFF

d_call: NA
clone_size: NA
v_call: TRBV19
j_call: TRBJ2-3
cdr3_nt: TGTGCCAGTAATGGCGGCCTCACAGATACGCAGTATTTT
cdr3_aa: CASNGGLTDTQYF

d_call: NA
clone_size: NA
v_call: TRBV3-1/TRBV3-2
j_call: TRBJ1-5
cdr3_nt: TGTGCCAGCAGTCAACCTCGCAGGGTCGGGGGGTCGAATCAGCCCCAGCATTTT
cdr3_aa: CASSQPRRVGGSNQPQHF

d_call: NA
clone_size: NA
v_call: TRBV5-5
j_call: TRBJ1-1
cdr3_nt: TGTGCCAGCAGCTTGGGCCAGATGAACACTGAAGCTTTCTTT
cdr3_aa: CASSLGQMNTEAFF

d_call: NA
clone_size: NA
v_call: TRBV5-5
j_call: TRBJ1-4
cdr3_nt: TGTGCCAGCAGCGTCCAGCAGGCAGGGGAAAAACTGTTTTTT
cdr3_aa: CASSVQQAGEKLFF

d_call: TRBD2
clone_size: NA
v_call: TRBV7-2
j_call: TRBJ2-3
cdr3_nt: TGTGCCAGCAGCTTAATGCCTAGCGGGGGGGGCGATACGCAGTATTTT
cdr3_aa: CASSLMPSGGGDTQYF

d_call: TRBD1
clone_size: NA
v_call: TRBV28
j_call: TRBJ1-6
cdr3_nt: TGTGCCAGCATAGGGACAGGGGGGGGATTGAATTCACCCCTCCACTTT
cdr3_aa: CASIGTGGGLNSPLHF